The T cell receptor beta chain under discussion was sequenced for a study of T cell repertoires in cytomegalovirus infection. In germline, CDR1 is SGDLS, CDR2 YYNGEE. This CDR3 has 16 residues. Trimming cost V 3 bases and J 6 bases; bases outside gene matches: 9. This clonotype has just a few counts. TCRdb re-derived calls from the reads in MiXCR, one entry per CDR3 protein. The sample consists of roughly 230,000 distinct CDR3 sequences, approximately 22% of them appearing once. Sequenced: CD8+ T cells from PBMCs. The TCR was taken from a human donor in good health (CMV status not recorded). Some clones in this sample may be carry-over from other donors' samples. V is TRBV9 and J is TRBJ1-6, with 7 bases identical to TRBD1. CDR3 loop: CASSARRQGGNSPLHF. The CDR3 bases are TGTGCCAGCAGCGCCCGACGACAGGGCGGTAATTCACCCCTCCACTTT.